This TCR beta chain was documented in a study of OX40 agonist ivuxolimab in advanced cancers. Study-wide results and limits: Partly responding patients at 0.1-3.0 mg/kg showed some of the smallest clonal expansion.

With respect to this clone: The antigen remains undetermined.

Profiling relied on immunoSEQ multiplex PCR, and the TCRdb table lists in-frame clones only, not all of them. This sample has some 61,000 clones, with about 90% found just once. The CDR3 has 14 amino acids. With 2 bases removed from V and 0 bases from J, the gap between germline ends came to 5 bases. Germline assignment: CDR1 MNHNY and CDR2 SVGAGI (reference sequence). The rearrangement joins TRBV6-6 to TRBJ1-3; no definite D call. The sequences come from CD4+ or CD8+ T cells sorted from blood, collected in a trial of the OX40 agonist ivuxolimab. The receptor's source is an adult with an advanced solid tumor such as melanoma, head and neck, liver or kidney cancer. This CDR3 reads CASSYGSSGNTIYF. CDR3 coding DNA: TGTGCCAGCAGTTACGGGAGCTCTGGAAACACCATATATTTT.